The entry that follows covers one T cell receptor beta chain sequence. The data stem from a study of blood T cell repertoires in COVID-19. Study-level information: The samples span acute and convalescent COVID-19 from the United States, Italy and Spain.

The germline V gene has CDR1 MDHEN and CDR2 SYDVKM. The CDR3 contains 17 residues. V lost 5 bases, J lost 2 bases, and 3 bases stayed unmatched. The authors' processing: It was from reference gene primer amplification that nucleated cell counts were estimated. TCRdb's table, derived via immunoSEQ multiplex PCR, lists solely in-frame clones and lacks some. Clone size and V and J calls were adopted from that table, with D and trimming inferred from the DNA. The sample has around 55,000 clones, about 88% seen once; the top ten hold about 8.5%. The sequenced sample consisted of peripheral blood. The rearrangement joins TRBV28 to TRBJ2-6; 13 bases line up with TRBD2. This receptor was taken from a man between 60 and 75 years old with active COVID-19. The CDR3 DNA reads TGTGCCAGCAGTGTCGGACTAGCGGGAGCTGGGGCCAACGTCCTGACTTTC. This translates into CASSVGLAGAGANVLTF.